The present TCR beta chain was sequenced within a study of CD8 T cells in Susac syndrome. Reverse transcription of 0.5 to 1 ug RNA was performed with random hexamers. TCRdb redid the calling of the immunoSEQ multiplex PCR reads with MiXCR, one entry per CDR3 protein. The table lists some 150,000 distinct CDR3 sequences, roughly 95% of them singletons. The CDR3 sequence is 13 residues long. Germline V CDR1 and CDR2: SGHTA, FQGNSA. V gave up 1 base and J gave up 12 bases, with 15 bases separating them. The receptor was isolated from a human donor in good health. The chain joins TRBV7-2 to TRBJ1-2; D is possibly TRBD1 (6 bases). Source material: CD4+ T cells from PBMCs. In DNA form, the CDR3 reads TGTGCCAGCAGCTTAGAGGGGGGCGCGGGAAACACCTTC. Amino acid sequence: CASSLEGGAGNTF.